Following are 23 T cell receptor beta chains from one sample sequenced in a study of T cell changes during pregnancy in multiple sclerosis. Repertoires were generated with immunoSEQ multiplex PCR, while TCRdb's copy carries only in-frame clones and drops some. This sample has roughly 50,000 clones, with roughly 92% found just once. Source: CD8+ T cells from peripheral blood mononuclear cells, taken in the third trimester of pregnancy. The receptor source for this set is a female donor with multiple sclerosis, enrolled in a pregnancy study.

The chain employs TRBV7-9 and TRBJ2-5; 12 positions agree with TRBD2. The CDR3 loop spans 15 amino acids. V was pared by 4 bases and J by 5 bases, with 5 bases of the junction left unmatched. Germline CDR1 is SEHNR and CDR2 is FQNEAQ (reference sequence). CDR3 sequence reads: CASSSPSGRAETQYF. The CDR3 DNA sequence: TGTGCCAGCAGCTCCCCTAGCGGGAGGGCTGAGACCCAGTACTTC.

This chain links TRBV4-1 with TRBJ2-7; 11 bases are shared with TRBD2. Germline V lookup: CDR1 MGHRA, CDR2 YSYEKL. V shed 2 bases and J 4 bases; nucleotides not matched to a gene: 4. CDR3 length: 15 amino acids. CDR3 coding DNA: TGCGCCAGCAGCCAACCTACTAGCGGGAGATACGAGCAGTACTTC. This sequence encodes CASSQPTSGRYEQYF.

The chain links TRBV6-1 to TRBJ2-7; the D gene is possibly TRBD2 (6 bases). The CDR3 contains 16 residues. Per germline, CDR1 MNHNS and CDR2 SASEGT. The V end lost 2 bases, the J end lost 2 bases, and 16 bases lay between the germline ends. The CDR3 DNA sequence: TGTGCCAGCAGTGAATATCGCGGGACCTCCACCTACGAGCAGTACTTC. Its translation: CASSEYRGTSTYEQYF.

The chain uses TRBV4-3 and TRBJ1-5; 7 bases line up with TRBD1. The germline V gene encodes CDR1 LGHNA and CDR2 YSLEER. The CDR3 sequence is 15 residues long. Trimming cost V 3 bases and J 4 bases; bases outside gene matches: 6. The CDR3 coding sequence is TGCGCCAGCAGCCAGGGGGACAGTCCGAATCAGCCCCAGCATTTT. Its translation: CASSQGDSPNQPQHF.

This chain connects TRBV13 to TRBJ2-3; 8 nucleotides align to TRBD2. Germline V CDR1 and CDR2: PRHDT, FYEKMQ (reference sequence). The trim removed 5 bases at V and 0 bases at J, leaving 7 bases unmatched. The CDR3 has 16 residues. The CDR3 nucleotides are TGTGCCAGCAGCCCGAGCGGGAGCCTCAGCACAGATACGCAGTATTTT. As protein: CASSPSGSLSTDTQYF. The variable domain in full, with the rest retrieved from reference TRBV13 and TRBJ2-3, is AAGVIQSPRHLIKEKRETATLKCYPIPRHDTVYWYQQGPGQDPQFLISFYEKMQSDKGSIPDRFSAQQFSDYHSELNMSSLELGDSALYFCASSPSGSLSTDTQYFGPGTRLTVL.

V usage is TRBV9 and J usage is TRBJ1-2; possible D gene TRBD1, 6 bases. Germline V gene sequence: CDR1 SGDLS, CDR2 YYNGEE. The length of the CDR3 is 17 residues. V lost 4 bases to trimming and J lost 1 base, with 20 bases between them. The CDR3: CASSSSSDRLFNYGYTF. The CDR3 DNA reads as TGTGCCAGCAGCTCTTCCTCGGACAGACTTTTTAACTATGGCTACACCTTC.

This chain uses TRBV5-4 with TRBJ1-1, with D maybe TRBD1 (5 bases). CDR3 length: 15 residues. Trimming took 4 bases from V and 1 from J, leaving 14 bases between them. Germline CDR1 and CDR2: SGHNT and YYREEE (reference sequence). CDR3 region: CASSQDETENTEAFF. CDR3 coding DNA: TGTGCCAGCAGCCAAGATGAGACAGAGAACACTGAAGCTTTCTTT.

The gene calls are TRBV19 and TRBJ2-1; no clear D. The CDR3 sequence is 14 residues long. CDR1 LNHDA and CDR2 SQIVND come from the germline V gene (reference sequence). Trimming left V 3 bases short and J 7 bases short, with 13 bases between. As DNA, the CDR3 is TGTGCCAGTAGTATCTCCTTTTTGAGTAATGAGCAGTTCTTC. As protein: CASSISFLSNEQFF.

The chain uses TRBV9 and TRBJ2-7, with TRBD2 matching 13 bases. Trimming removed 3 bases from V and 3 bases from J; junction bases left unmatched: 6. This CDR3 region has 16 residues. Germline lookup yields CDR1 SGDLS and CDR2 YYNGEE. CDR3 DNA: TGTGCCAGCAGCGCGTGGGGACTAGCGGGACTCTACGAGCAGTACTTC. This sequence encodes CASSAWGLAGLYEQYF.

V and J are TRBV28 and TRBJ1-2, with D possibly being TRBD1 (5 bases). Germline CDR1 and CDR2: MDHEN and SYDVKM. Trimming removed 5 bases at V and 4 bases at J, with 8 bases between. CDR3 size: 12 residues. The CDR3 region is CASSLDSYGYTF. The CDR3 DNA reads as TGTGCCAGCAGTCTCGACAGCTATGGCTACACCTTC.

The CDR3 loop reads CASSQTGFGNTIYF. The CDR3 bases are TGTGCCAGCAGCCAGACAGGGTTTGGAAACACCATATATTTT. This chain uses TRBV6-1 with TRBJ1-3; 7 nucleotides agree with TRBD1. The CDR3 covers 14 residues. CDR1 and CDR2 from the germline V gene are MNHNS and SASEGT. J gave up 3 bases and V 6 bases, and 5 bases lay outside the gene matches.

The genes are TRBV4-1 and TRBJ2-5; D gene uncertain. Germline V CDR1 and CDR2: MGHRA, YSYEKL. V lost 5 bases, J lost 2 bases, and 15 bases lay in between. This CDR3 comprises 15 residues. CDR3 sequence (DNA): TGCGCCAGCAGCACCCCGTATTTGGAGCAAGAGACCCAGTACTTC. It specifies CASSTPYLEQETQYF.

V usage is TRBV7-3 and J usage is TRBJ2-1; 11 bases map to TRBD2. From germline, CDR1 is SGHTA and CDR2 FQGTGA. CDR3 size: 17 residues. Trimming took 1 base from V and 7 from J; bases not matched to a gene: 9. The CDR3: CASSLRGGSGRGNEQFF. CDR3 DNA sequence: TGTGCCAGCAGCTTAAGGGGTGGTAGCGGGAGGGGGAATGAGCAGTTCTTC.

The V and J genes are TRBV27 and TRBJ2-7, with a weak D call TRBD1 (6 bases). CDR1 and CDR2 (germline): MNHEY, SMNVEV (reference sequence). Deletions cut 0 bases from V and 3 bases from J, with 15 bases between. The CDR3 loop spans 16 amino acids. CDR3 region: CASSLSTGTLGYEQYF. CDR3 DNA sequence: TGTGCCAGCAGTTTATCCACCGGGACACTTGGCTACGAGCAGTACTTC.

This rearrangement joins TRBV5-5 to TRBJ2-1, with D possibly being TRBD2 (6 bases). Germline loops: CDR1 SGHKS, CDR2 YYEKEE (reference sequence). The CDR3 has 15 residues. The V gene lost 4 bases and the J gene lost 4 bases, with 15 bases spanning the gap. This CDR3 is CASSPDRDFYNEQFF. The CDR3 DNA sequence: TGTGCCAGCAGCCCGGACCGGGACTTTTACAATGAGCAGTTCTTC.

The genes are TRBV9 and TRBJ2-1; D is ambiguous. The V end was cut by 4 bases, the J end by 3 bases, with 5 bases between. This CDR3 is 12 amino acids long. The V gene's germline CDR1 is SGDLS and CDR2 YYNGEE. The CDR3 DNA reads TGTGCCAGCAGCCCCGGCTACAATGAGCAGTTCTTC. Translating gives CASSPGYNEQFF.

This clone was observed a single time. The rearrangement uses TRBV11-2 and TRBJ2-7, with D uncertain. The CDR3 is made up of 14 amino acids. CDR1 and CDR2 from the germline V gene are SGHAT and FQNNGV. The ends were cut back, 0 bases at V and 1 base at J, with 7 bases in the middle. The chain's CDR3 is CASSLDPQSYEQYF. CDR3 coding DNA: TGTGCCAGCAGCTTAGATCCCCAGTCCTACGAGCAGTACTTC. Filled out from reference TRBV11-2 and TRBJ2-7, the complete variable domain reads EAGVAQSPRYKIIEKRQSVAFWCNPISGHATLYWYQQILGQGPKLLIQFQNNGVVDDSQLPKDRFSAERLKGVDSTLKIQPAKLEDSAVYLCASSLDPQSYEQYFGPGTRLTVT.

The chain couples TRBV30 to TRBJ1-5; a weak D match, TRBD1 (5 bases). V lost 4 bases and J lost 4, with 11 bases in between. The CDR3 extends over 13 amino acids. Germline CDR1 GTSNPN, CDR2 SVGIG (reference sequence). The CDR3 DNA sequence: TGTGCCTGGAACATGACAGATAATCAGCCCCAGCATTTT. It translates to CAWNMTDNQPQHF.

This CDR3 reads CASSQDELLTGELFF. DNA of the CDR3: TGTGCCAGCAGCCAAGATGAACTTCTCACCGGGGAGCTGTTTTTT. This chain links TRBV4-2 with TRBJ2-2; D is ambiguous. Per the germline V gene, CDR1 is LGHNA and CDR2 is YNFKEQ. The CDR3 is 15 amino acids. Trimming removed 0 bases at V and 4 bases at J, with 9 bases between.

The chain combines TRBV9 with TRBJ1-2; perhaps TRBD1 as D (5 bases). This CDR3 is 16 amino acids long. Trimming removed 0 bases from V and 1 base from J, with 13 bases in between. Per germline, CDR1 SGDLS and CDR2 YYNGEE. The CDR3 spells CASSVDRDSGNYGYTF. Here the CDR3 DNA reads TGTGCCAGCAGCGTAGACCGGGACTCTGGTAACTATGGCTACACCTTC. The complete variable domain, with remaining parts taken from reference TRBV9 and TRBJ1-2, reads DSGVTQTPKHLITATGQRVTLRCSPRSGDLSVYWYQQSLDQGLQFLIQYYNGEERAKGNILERFSAQQFPDLHSELNLSSLELGDSALYFCASSVDRDSGNYGYTFGSGTRLTVV.

V usage is TRBV27 and J usage is TRBJ1-2; maybe TRBD1 (6 bases). Trimming took 1 base from V and 5 from J, leaving 17 bases between them. CDR3 length: 16 residues. Germline V CDR1 and CDR2: MNHEY, SMNVEV (reference sequence). For the CDR3, the DNA is TGTGCCAGCAGTTTATTAAGGGCAGGGGAAGGGTATGGCTACACCTTC. Its translation is CASSLLRAGEGYGYTF.

V and J are TRBV5-5 and TRBJ1-1, with 8 bases fitting TRBD1. With 3 bases clipped from V and 8 bases from J, the junction kept 9 bases outside the gene matches. CDR3 length equals 14 residues. The germline CDR1 and CDR2 sequences are SGHKS and YYEKEE (reference sequence). The CDR3 reads CASSSRTGKAEAFF. CDR3 nucleotides: TGTGCCAGCAGCTCGCGGACAGGGAAAGCCGAAGCTTTCTTT.

The V call is TRBV27, the J call TRBJ2-7, with D possibly TRBD1 on 6 matching bases. Germline assignment: CDR1 MNHEY and CDR2 SMNVEV (reference sequence). The V gene lost 4 bases and the J gene lost 0 bases, with 13 bases spanning the gap. CDR3 length: 15 amino acids. The CDR3 DNA is TGTGCCAGCAGTTATGCCACAGGGAGCTCCTACGAGCAGTACTTC. It specifies CASSYATGSSYEQYF.